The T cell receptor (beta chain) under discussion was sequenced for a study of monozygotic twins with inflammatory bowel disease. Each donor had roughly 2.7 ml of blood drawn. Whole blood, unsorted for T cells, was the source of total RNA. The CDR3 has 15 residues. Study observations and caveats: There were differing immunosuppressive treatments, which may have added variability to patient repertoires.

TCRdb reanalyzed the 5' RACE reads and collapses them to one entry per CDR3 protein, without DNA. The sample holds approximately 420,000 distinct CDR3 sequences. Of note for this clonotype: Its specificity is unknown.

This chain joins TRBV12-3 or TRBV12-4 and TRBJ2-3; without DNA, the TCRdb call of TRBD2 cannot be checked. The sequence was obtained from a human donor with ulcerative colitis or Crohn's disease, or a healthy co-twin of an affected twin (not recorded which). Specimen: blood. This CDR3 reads CASSMRGGRGDTQYF.